The 32 T cell receptor beta chains below all came from one sample that was sequenced in a study of T cell responses to AZD1222 COVID-19 vaccine. This table comes from immunoSEQ multiplex PCR, and its TCRdb copy is limited to in-frame clones, with some not included. The table lists around 78,000 clones, around four fifths of them singletons. Sequences were derived from peripheral blood, sampled on day 0 of AZD1222 vaccination. The receptors were gathered from an adult in good health.

The genes are TRBV7-8 and TRBJ1-1, with D perhaps matching TRBD1 (6 bases). The CDR3 loop spans 16 amino acids. Germline V gene lookup returns CDR1 SGHVS and CDR2 FQNEAQ. Deletions cut 1 base from V and 3 bases from J, with 15 bases between. The CDR3 DNA reads TGTGCCAGCAGCTTAGGGGGGGCAGGGATGTACACTGAAGCTTTCTTT. It translates to CASSLGGAGMYTEAFF.

The chain carries TRBV11-3 and TRBJ1-1; D gene unclear. V was pared by 5 bases and J by 0 bases, with 7 bases between. This CDR3 spans 13 amino acids. Germline lookup yields CDR1 SGHNT and CDR2 YENEEA. The CDR3 loop is CASSTHVNTEAFF. The CDR3 coding sequence is TGTGCCAGCAGCACACACGTGAACACTGAAGCTTTCTTT.

This chain links TRBV5-4 with TRBJ1-1, with D hard to call. Germline V gene lookup returns CDR1 SGHNT and CDR2 YYREEE (reference sequence). The CDR3 contains 14 residues. V shed 4 bases and J shed 3 bases, with 13 bases lying between them. CDR3 amino acids: CASSLRMEDTEAFF. CDR3 in DNA: TGTGCCAGCAGCCTACGGATGGAGGACACTGAAGCTTTCTTT.

This rearrangement joins TRBV5-4 to TRBJ2-1; the D is unclear. The CDR3 has 15 amino acids. The germline CDR1 and CDR2 sequences are SGHNT and YYREEE (reference sequence). V lost 2 bases, J lost 0 bases, and 9 bases lay in between. The CDR3 sequence is CASSFGASSYNEQFF. The CDR3 region has the DNA TGTGCCAGCAGCTTCGGCGCTAGCTCCTACAATGAGCAGTTCTTC.

This rearrangement joins TRBV9 to TRBJ2-1, with D perhaps matching TRBD1 or TRBD2 (5 bases each). Trimming stripped 7 bases from V and 0 bases from J, with 20 bases between. The CDR3 is 17 residues long. CDR1 and CDR2 from the germline V gene are SGDLS and YYNGEE. The CDR3 bases are TGTGCCAGCCAACATGGTGGGGGATCCAGCTCCTACAATGAGCAGTTCTTC. This encodes CASQHGGGSSSYNEQFF.

The chain links TRBV5-1 to TRBJ2-3, with 8 bases fitting TRBD2. CDR1 is SGHRS, CDR2 YFSETQ, per germline. J was trimmed by 0 bases and V by 4 bases; bases with no gene match: 7. This CDR3 is 16 amino acids long. The CDR3 region is CASSPRGGPSTDTQYF. The CDR3 nucleotides are TGCGCCAGCAGCCCCCGCGGGGGGCCCAGCACAGATACGCAGTATTTT.

This chain links TRBV28 with TRBJ2-1; 9 bases agree with TRBD2. The V and J ends lost 4 bases and 5 bases, in that order; junction bases with no gene match: 6. Per the germline V gene, CDR1 is MDHEN and CDR2 is SYDVKM. The CDR3 runs 15 residues. CDR3 region: CASSSIAGVHNEQFF. CDR3 DNA sequence: TGTGCCAGCAGTTCCATAGCGGGAGTCCACAATGAGCAGTTCTTC.

This chain joins TRBV7-2 and TRBJ1-1; no firm D call. The CDR3 consists of 14 residues. CDR1 is SGHTA and CDR2 is FQGNSA in the germline V gene. V gave up 3 bases and J gave up 0 bases, with 8 bases separating them. The CDR3 sequence is CASSLRNLNTEAFF. The DNA of the CDR3 is TGTGCCAGCAGCTTGAGGAATTTGAACACTGAAGCTTTCTTT.

This clone was detected only once. The chain recombines TRBV3-1 (or the pseudogene TRBV3-2) with TRBJ1-5, with 7 bases matching TRBD1. Per the germline V gene, CDR1 is LGHDT and CDR2 is YNNKEL (reference sequence). With 1 base clipped from V and 4 bases from J, the junction kept 13 bases outside the gene matches. This CDR3 is built from 18 residues. The CDR3 DNA sequence: TGTGCCAGCAGCCAAGGGTCTGACGTGACAGGGTTAAATCAGCCCCAGCATTTT. Amino acid sequence: CASSQGSDVTGLNQPQHF.

The gene calls are TRBV6-1 and TRBJ1-1; perhaps TRBD1 as D (6 bases). The CDR3 runs 14 residues. Germline V gene data show CDR1 as MNHNS and CDR2 as SASEGT. V lost 3 bases, J lost 2 bases, and 10 bases lay in between. The CDR3 coding sequence is TGTGCCAGCAGTGACAGGGGAGAAAACACTGAAGCTTTCTTT. Amino acid sequence: CASSDRGENTEAFF.

The gene calls are TRBV7-8 and TRBJ1-5; TRBD1 matches at 7 bases. Looked up from germline, CDR1 is SGHVS and CDR2 is FQNEAQ. CDR3 size: 15 residues. The V gene end was trimmed by 1 base and the J gene end by 0 bases; junction bases not matched to a gene: 0. The CDR3 spells CASSLDRGSNQPQHF. The DNA for the CDR3 is TGTGCCAGCAGCTTAGACAGGGGTAGCAATCAGCCCCAGCATTTT.

The V and J genes are TRBV7-9 and TRBJ2-7; TRBD2 matches at 9 bases. V was pared by 5 bases and J by 3 bases, with 5 bases of the junction left unmatched. The CDR3 has 14 amino acids. Germline lookup yields CDR1 SEHNR and CDR2 FQNEAQ (reference sequence). The CDR3 spells CASSARTSVYEQYF. In DNA form, the CDR3 reads TGTGCCAGCAGCGCTCGGACTAGCGTCTACGAGCAGTACTTC.

The CDR3 coding sequence is TGTGCCAGCAGTACCCTCAGGTCCTACGAGCAGTACTTC. Its translation: CASSTLRSYEQYF. This chain joins TRBV6-2 or TRBV6-3 and TRBJ2-7; D is unresolved. V was pared by 5 bases and J by 1 base, with 9 bases between. Germline-derived CDR1 and CDR2 are MNHEY and SVGEGT. The CDR3 has 13 residues.

This sequence joins TRBV6-2 or TRBV6-3 and TRBJ2-3; 9 bases align to TRBD2. Germline assignment: CDR1 MNHEY and CDR2 SVGEGT. Trimming cost V 6 bases and J 6 bases; bases outside gene matches: 7. This CDR3 contains 14 residues. This CDR3 is CASSLAGSRDTQYF. CDR3 nucleotide sequence: TGTGCCAGCAGCCTAGCGGGGAGCCGGGATACGCAGTATTTT.

The chain has TRBV11-2 and TRBJ2-7; D ambiguous. The germline CDR1 and CDR2 sequences are SGHAT and FQNNGV. This CDR3 contains 15 residues. Trimming removed 0 bases from V and 0 bases from J, with 9 bases in between. In DNA form, the CDR3 reads TGTGCCAGCAGCTTAGATTTGGCGTCCTCCTACGAGCAGTACTTC. Amino acid sequence: CASSLDLASSYEQYF. The complete variable domain, with remaining parts taken from reference TRBV11-2 and TRBJ2-7, reads EAGVAQSPRYKIIEKRQSVAFWCNPISGHATLYWYQQILGQGPKLLIQFQNNGVVDDSQLPKDRFSAERLKGVDSTLKIQPAKLEDSAVYLCASSLDLASSYEQYFGPGTRLTVT.

The chain joins TRBV5-1 to TRBJ2-5; D might be TRBD2 (5 bases). The CDR3 runs 13 residues. Germline CDR1 reads SGHRS; CDR2 reads YFSETQ. V gave up 0 bases and J gave up 5 bases, with 8 bases separating them. The CDR3 nucleotides are TGCGCCAGCAGCTTGGTAGGAGGCGAGACCCAGTACTTC. It codes for CASSLVGGETQYF.

The chain employs TRBV4-3 and TRBJ1-5; 8 bases fit TRBD1. Germline values: CDR1 LGHNA, CDR2 YSLEER. V shed 0 bases and J 6 bases; nucleotides not matched to a gene: 7. This CDR3 region has 16 residues. The chain's CDR3 is CASSQDYQGAGQPQHF. CDR3 nucleotides: TGCGCCAGCAGCCAAGATTATCAGGGGGCCGGTCAGCCCCAGCATTTT.

This clone was seen only once. This chain's CDR3 is CAGGQDIEAFF. In DNA, the CDR3 is TGTGCCGGCGGACAGGATATTGAAGCTTTCTTT. V gene TRBV7-2 combines with J gene TRBJ1-1; TRBD1 matches at 7 bases. Looked up from germline, CDR1 is SGHTA and CDR2 is FQGNSA. The trim removed 11 bases at V and 7 bases at J, leaving 7 bases unmatched. The CDR3 sequence is 11 residues long.

This clone occurred a few times. The chain combines TRBV2 with TRBJ2-7, with 12 bases identical to TRBD1. V lost 6 bases, J lost 6 bases, and 12 bases stayed unmatched. The CDR3 covers 16 residues. Per the germline V gene, CDR1 is SNHLY and CDR2 is FYNNEI. The CDR3 bases are TGTGCCAGCAGGGGGACAGGGGGCCGTGGGCTAGGCGAGCAGTACTTC. Amino acids: CASRGTGGRGLGEQYF.

This clone was seen only once. V and J are TRBV5-1 and TRBJ2-1; TRBD1 matches at 7 bases. CDR1 is SGHRS and CDR2 is YFSETQ in the germline V gene. Losses at the gene ends were 4 bases for V and 8 bases for J; bases not matched to a gene: 12. This CDR3 has 15 residues. The CDR3 DNA reads as TGCGCCAGCAGCGTCGGGACAGAGACCTTGGATGAGCAGTTCTTC. Encoded protein: CASSVGTETLDEQFF.

The chain uses TRBV9 and TRBJ2-7; D gene unclear. CDR3 size: 13 residues. Germline CDR1 reads SGDLS; CDR2 reads YYNGEE. V was pared by 1 base and J by 1 base, with 6 bases between. The CDR3 DNA follows: TGTGCCAGCAGCGTATCGGAGTCCTACGAGCAGTACTTC. Protein product: CASSVSESYEQYF.

The chain combines TRBV7-2 with TRBJ2-7; a weak D match, TRBD2 (6 bases). V was pared by 5 bases and J by 1 base, with 15 bases between. The CDR3 spans 15 residues. The germline CDR1 and CDR2 sequences are SGHTA and FQGNSA. The CDR3, as DNA: TGTGCCAGCAGCCCCAGGGACTTGGGTTCCTACGAGCAGTACTTC. It specifies CASSPRDLGSYEQYF.

The genes are TRBV7-9 and TRBJ2-2; D unclear. The CDR3 covers 14 residues. The germline gives CDR1 SEHNR, CDR2 FQNEAQ (reference sequence). V was cut by 5 bases and J by 5 bases, with 12 bases left in between. CDR3 loop: CASSRAPMTGELFF. Written as DNA, the CDR3 is TGTGCCAGCAGCCGCGCTCCTATGACCGGGGAGCTGTTTTTT.

The rearrangement joins TRBV9 to TRBJ2-2; D gene ambiguous. Trimming left V 3 bases short and J 1 base short, with 1 base between. Looked up from germline, CDR1 is SGDLS and CDR2 is YYNGEE. The CDR3 sequence is 12 residues long. CDR3 in amino acids: CASSENTGELFF. The CDR3 nucleotides read TGTGCCAGCAGCGAGAACACCGGGGAGCTGTTTTTT.

This chain links TRBV4-1 with TRBJ2-1, with D perhaps matching TRBD2 (6 bases). The CDR3 extends over 15 amino acids. Germline V gene sequence: CDR1 MGHRA, CDR2 YSYEKL. V gave up 5 bases and J gave up 7 bases, with 18 bases separating them. This CDR3 is CASSGRLELRNEQFF. The CDR3 DNA reads TGCGCCAGCAGCGGCCGACTAGAGTTGCGTAATGAGCAGTTCTTC.

J is TRBJ1-2 and V is TRBV7-9, with TRBD1 as a possible D gene (6 bases). CDR1 SEHNR and CDR2 FQNEAQ come from the germline V gene (reference sequence). The CDR3 is 15 amino acids. Deletions cut 5 bases from V and 3 bases from J, with 16 bases between. DNA for the CDR3: TGTGCCAGCAGCCTTGAAACCGGGACACACTATGGCTACACCTTC. Its protein is CASSLETGTHYGYTF.

V and J are TRBV4-3 and TRBJ2-7; TRBD1 matches at 8 bases. V gave up 0 bases and J gave up 4 bases; unmatched junction bases: 11. Per the germline V gene, CDR1 is LGHNA and CDR2 is YSLEER. This CDR3 is 17 amino acids long. The CDR3, as DNA: TGCGCCAGCAGCCAAGAAAGATGGTTTACAGGGGGATACGAGCAGTACTTC. This translates into CASSQERWFTGGYEQYF.

The V gene is TRBV19, the J gene TRBJ2-5; possible D gene TRBD2, 5 bases. This CDR3 contains 12 residues. V lost 7 bases to trimming and J lost 4 bases, with 10 bases between them. CDR1 and CDR2 from the germline V gene are LNHDA and SQIVND (reference sequence). CDR3 DNA: TGTGCCAGTACAGGCAGCGGAGAGACCCAGTACTTC. Translating it yields CASTGSGETQYF.

V and J are TRBV7-2 and TRBJ1-5, with 7 bases lining up with TRBD1. V gave up 1 base and J gave up 3 bases; unmatched junction bases: 3. The CDR3 length is 15 residues. Germline-derived CDR1 and CDR2 are SGHTA and FQGNSA. The CDR3 DNA sequence: TGTGCCAGCAGCTTAGGAGGACAGGACAATCAGCCCCAGCATTTT. It is translated as CASSLGGQDNQPQHF.

This clone has just one count. This chain connects TRBV12-3 or TRBV12-4 to TRBJ2-2, with unresolved D. The CDR3 sequence is 12 residues long. Deletions cut 3 bases from V and 4 bases from J, with 3 bases between. CDR3 sequence (DNA): TGTGCCAGCAGTTTGCCCACCGGGGAGCTGTTTTTT. Its translation is CASSLPTGELFF.

The chain links TRBV5-4 to TRBJ2-3, with D perhaps being TRBD1 or TRBD2 (6 bases each). CDR3 size: 14 residues. The germline V and J ends were trimmed by 9 bases and 0 bases, with 14 bases remaining between them. Per germline, CDR1 SGHNT and CDR2 YYREEE (reference sequence). This CDR3 reads CAISGAISTDTQYF. DNA of the CDR3: TGTGCCATTTCGGGGGCGATCAGCACAGATACGCAGTATTTT.

This clone was recorded only once. The chain joins TRBV2 to TRBJ2-3, with D tentatively TRBD1 (5 bases). The V end lost 3 bases, the J end lost 2 bases, and 12 bases lay between the germline ends. CDR1 is SNHLY, CDR2 FYNNEI, per germline. The CDR3 runs 15 residues. The CDR3 protein is CASSDWTDTTDTQYF. CDR3 DNA sequence: TGTGCCAGCAGTGATTGGACGGACACCACAGATACGCAGTATTTT. The variable domain in full, with the rest retrieved from reference TRBV2 and TRBJ2-3, is EPEVTQTPSHQVTQMGQEVILRCVPISNHLYFYWYRQILGQKVEFLVSFYNNEISEKSEIFDDQFSVERPDGSNFTLKIRSTKLEDSAMYFCASSDWTDTTDTQYFGPGTRLTVL.